This T cell receptor (beta chain) was sequenced in a study of blood T cell repertoires in COVID-19. This CDR3 has 16 amino acids. Trimming took 2 bases from V and 9 from J, leaving 17 bases between them. In germline, CDR1 is SEHNR, CDR2 FQNEAQ (reference sequence). TCRdb's copy holds only in-frame clones and misses some; the assay was immunoSEQ multiplex PCR. Of hundreds of thousands of clones listed, around 90% are singletons. The gene calls are TRBV7-9 and TRBJ1-6; D is perhaps TRBD1 (5 bases). This clonotype originated in a woman aged 30 to 39 who had recovered from COVID-19. Sequencing was carried out using PBMCs or T cells enriched from blood (not recorded which). The CDR3 DNA sequence: TGTGCCAGCAGCTTACCGGGGGAACAGATTGGTTCACCCCTCCACTTT. This translates into CASSLPGEQIGSPLHF.